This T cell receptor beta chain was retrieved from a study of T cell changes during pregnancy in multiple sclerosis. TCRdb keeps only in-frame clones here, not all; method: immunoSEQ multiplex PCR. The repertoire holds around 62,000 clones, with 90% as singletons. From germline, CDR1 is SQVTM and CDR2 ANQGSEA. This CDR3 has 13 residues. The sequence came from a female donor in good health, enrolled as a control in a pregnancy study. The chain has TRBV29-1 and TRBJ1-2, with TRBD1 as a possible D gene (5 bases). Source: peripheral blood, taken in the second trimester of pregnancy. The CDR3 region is CRPRCDSIYGYTF. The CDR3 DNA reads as TGCAGGCCTCGGTGTGACAGTATTTATGGCTACACCTTC.